These 32 T cell receptor beta chains came from one sample sequenced in a study of early T cells in non-severe SARS-CoV-2 infection. Each CDR3 protein gets one entry after TCRdb re-called the 5' RACE reads with MiXCR. The sample comprises about 40,000 distinct CDR3 sequences, over 3.5% of which are singletons, and about 5% rests with the top ten. Sequencing was carried out using whole blood. The receptors were gathered from an adult who was a healthcare worker with PCR-confirmed SARS-CoV-2 infection or an uninfected control (not recorded which).

In this sample, this clonotype turned up many times. The chain carries TRBV12-3 or TRBV12-4 and TRBJ2-7; D unclear. The CDR3 runs 13 residues. V lost 4 bases, J lost 4 bases, and 11 bases lay in between. The CDR3 sequence: CASSSGRGYEQYF. For the CDR3, the DNA is TGTGCCAGCAGTTCAGGCCGTGGTTACGAGCAGTACTTC.

The table lists this clonotype with a few counts. The chain carries TRBV12-3 or TRBV12-4 and TRBJ2-5; 11 nucleotides match TRBD2. The junction had 7 bases not matched to a gene; V was cut back by 4 bases and J by 3 bases. The length of the CDR3 is 16 residues. The CDR3 loop reads CASSSGTSGMEETQYF. The CDR3 region has the DNA TGTGCCAGCAGTTCCGGGACTAGCGGAATGGAAGAGACCCAGTACTTC.

The chain links TRBV27 to TRBJ2-2; 14 bases agree with TRBD2. The CDR3 is 14 residues long. Unmatched junction bases numbered 3, after V lost 8 bases and J lost 7 bases. CDR1 is MNHEY, CDR2 SMNVEV, per germline (reference sequence). The CDR3 region is CASGTSGSNGELFF. As DNA, the CDR3 is TGTGCCAGCGGGACTAGCGGGAGTAACGGGGAGCTGTTTTTT.

This clonotype has ten or more counts. V usage is TRBV5-1 and J usage is TRBJ2-3, with D hard to call. Trimming shortened V by 0 bases and J by 0 bases, and 11 bases separated the two germline ends. This CDR3 region has 16 residues. Looked up from germline, CDR1 is SGHRS and CDR2 is YFSETQ. The CDR3 nucleotides are TGCGCCAGCAGCTTGGAAGCGCTCTCTAGCACAGATACGCAGTATTTT. Residues: CASSLEALSSTDTQYF. The full variable domain, rest sourced from reference TRBV5-1 and TRBJ2-3, is KAGVTQTPRYLIKTRGQQVTLSCSPISGHRSVSWYQQTPGQGLQFLFEYFSETQRNKGNFPGRFSGRQFSNSRSEMNVSTLELGDSALYLCASSLEALSSTDTQYFGPGTRLTVL.

This clonotype was seen many times. The chain combines TRBV7-9 with TRBJ1-3; D not certain. With 1 base removed from V and 0 bases from J, the gap between germline ends came to 10 bases. Looked up from germline, CDR1 is SEHNR and CDR2 is FQNEAQ (reference sequence). The CDR3 has 16 residues. Here the CDR3 reads CASSLVGSGSGNTIYF. Here the CDR3 DNA reads TGTGCCAGCAGCTTAGTGGGCTCGGGCTCTGGAAACACCATATATTTT.

This clonotype appeared a few times. The chain has TRBV28 and TRBJ1-5; TRBD1 is a possible D gene (5 bases). From germline, CDR1 is MDHEN and CDR2 SYDVKM. Trimming removed 1 base from V and 4 bases from J, with 20 bases in between. CDR3 length: 18 amino acids. The CDR3 nucleotides read TGTGCCAGCAGTTTATTTGGCTTAGTTAGGGGTAAAAATCAGCCCCAGCATTTT. It translates to CASSLFGLVRGKNQPQHF.

This chain uses TRBV7-6 with TRBJ1-3; D is uncertain. The CDR3 is 15 residues long. V lost 2 bases to trimming and J lost 0 bases, with 8 bases between them. From germline, CDR1 is SGHVS and CDR2 FNYEAQ. The CDR3 region is CASSLSHNSGNTIYF. The CDR3 coding sequence is TGTGCCAGCAGCTTATCGCACAACTCTGGAAACACCATATATTTT.

Only a few counts were recorded for this clonotype. CDR3 in DNA: TGTGCCAGCAGAAACCCGGGGACAGCCCATAATTCACCCCTCCACTTT. It yields the protein CASRNPGTAHNSPLHF. V and J are TRBV6-6 and TRBJ1-6, with TRBD1 matching 7 bases. J lost 5 bases, V lost 6 bases, and 10 bases had no gene match. The CDR3 consists of 16 residues. Germline assignment: CDR1 MNHNY and CDR2 SVGAGI (reference sequence).

This clonotype was counted many times. The V and J genes are TRBV7-8 and TRBJ2-3, with D possibly TRBD1 on 5 matching bases. Germline V gives CDR1 SGHVS, CDR2 FQNEAQ. This CDR3 spans 18 amino acids. Trimming took off 4 bases at V and 3 bases at J, with 23 bases between the two ends. CDR3 nucleotide sequence: TGTGCCAGCAGCTCACCCAGGGAACGAGGCCAGTTTACAGATACGCAGTATTTT. Translated: CASSSPRERGQFTDTQYF.

The genes are TRBV4-3 and TRBJ1-1, with D unclear. The CDR3 is 16 residues long. With 1 base removed from V and 5 bases from J, the gap between germline ends came to 17 bases. Germline CDR1 is LGHNA and CDR2 is YSLEER. DNA of the CDR3: TGCGCCAGCAGCCAAGCGGTAGGCCAAATGGGAACTGAAGCTTTCTTT. Protein: CASSQAVGQMGTEAFF.

The chain joins TRBV20-1 to TRBJ1-5, with D perhaps matching TRBD1 (5 bases). Germline values: CDR1 DFQATT, CDR2 SNEGSKA (reference sequence). V lost 0 bases and J lost 0, with 12 bases in between. This CDR3 has 16 residues. CDR3 DNA sequence: TGCAGTGCTAGAGATCAATGGGGGGTTAGCAATCAGCCCCAGCATTTT. This sequence encodes CSARDQWGVSNQPQHF.

The table lists this clonotype with many counts. The junction departs from the called germline gene at one end, perhaps through a read error. V is TRBV7-2 and J is TRBJ1-2; unclear D gene. This CDR3 region has 12 residues. Germline-derived CDR1 and CDR2 are SGHTA and FQGNSA. CDR3 in amino acids: CASSLGDYGYTF. CDR3 bases: TGTGCCAGCAGCTTGGGAGACTACGGCTACACCTTC.

At least ten counts were recorded for this clonotype. This chain joins TRBV30 and TRBJ1-1; D unresolved. The CDR3 extends over 12 amino acids. CDR1 and CDR2 from the germline V gene are GTSNPN and SVGIG (reference sequence). The ends were cut back, 5 bases at V and 0 bases at J, with 7 bases in the middle. This CDR3 is CAWRMMNTEAFF. The CDR3 DNA is TGTGCCTGGCGTATGATGAACACTGAAGCTTTCTTT. The complete variable domain, with remaining parts taken from reference TRBV30 and TRBJ1-1, reads SQTIHQWPATLVQPVGSPLSLECTVEGTSNPNLYWYRQAAGRGLQLLFYSVGIGQISSEVPQNLSASRPQDRQFILSSKKLLLSDSGFYLCAWRMMNTEAFFGQGTRLTVV.

This clonotype was seen many times. The gene calls are TRBV7-8 and TRBJ1-2, with D maybe TRBD1 (6 bases). The CDR3 runs 16 residues. Germline V CDR1 and CDR2: SGHVS, FQNEAQ. Trimming pared 5 bases from V and 4 bases from J, leaving 20 bases between. In DNA, the CDR3 is TGTGCCAGCAGCCTTACCCGGACAGTACCTAGCTATGGCTACACCTTC. It encodes CASSLTRTVPSYGYTF.

The sample holds many counts of this clonotype. The chain uses TRBV30 and TRBJ2-1; 8 bases are a match to TRBD1. Germline CDR1 and CDR2: GTSNPN and SVGIG (reference sequence). The CDR3 runs to 14 residues. V lost 2 bases, J lost 5 bases, and 5 bases stayed unmatched. CDR3 sequence (DNA): TGTGCCTGGAGTTCGGACAGGGCGAACAATGAGCAGTTCTTC. The encoded protein is CAWSSDRANNEQFF.

V gene TRBV27 combines with J gene TRBJ1-1; perhaps TRBD1 as D (6 bases). The CDR3 is made up of 16 amino acids. The germline V and J ends were trimmed by 2 bases and 0 bases, with 13 bases remaining between them. The germline V gene has CDR1 MNHEY and CDR2 SMNVEV (reference sequence). The CDR3 DNA is TGTGCCAGCAGTTTAAAAGGACAGTCGATGAACACTGAAGCTTTCTTT. Protein sequence: CASSLKGQSMNTEAFF.

This clonotype came up many times. Germline is not matched at one junction end, which may reflect a read error. The chain uses TRBV29-1 and TRBJ1-1; a weak D match, TRBD1 (5 bases). This CDR3 spans 11 amino acids. Germline V gives CDR1 SQVTM, CDR2 ANQGSEA. The CDR3 DNA reads as TGCAGCGGAGGGGTGAACACTGAAGCTTTTTTT. It specifies CSGGVNTEAFF.

This clonotype was seen ten or more times. The chain employs TRBV6-2 or TRBV6-3 and TRBJ2-5, with a weak D call TRBD2 (6 bases). Per germline, CDR1 MNHEY and CDR2 SVGEGT. The CDR3 totals 14 residues. V was trimmed by 6 bases and J by 4 bases, leaving 15 bases between them. In DNA, the CDR3 is TGTGCCAGCAGCCAACAAGGAGGGGCAGAGACCCAGTACTTC. This sequence encodes CASSQQGGAETQYF.

This clonotype was counted many times. V usage is TRBV5-1 and J usage is TRBJ1-1; TRBD1 agrees at 7 bases. The CDR3 contains 15 residues. The junction had 5 bases not matched to a gene; V was cut back by 2 bases and J by 1 base. Germline values: CDR1 SGHRS, CDR2 YFSETQ. In DNA form, the CDR3 reads TGCGCCAGCAGCTTAATTGACAGGGCGAACACTGAAGCTTTCTTT. Amino acids: CASSLIDRANTEAFF.

V and J are TRBV18 and TRBJ2-7; D possibly uses TRBD1 or TRBD2 (5 bases each). The CDR3 runs 14 residues. Germline CDR1 is KGHSH and CDR2 is LQKENI. V shed 5 bases and J shed 5 bases, with 16 bases lying between them. The CDR3 sequence is CASSSDRDLNEQYF. DNA of the CDR3: TGTGCCAGCTCATCAGACCGGGACCTTAACGAGCAGTACTTC.

This clonotype was seen many times. The V gene is TRBV2, the J gene TRBJ2-3; 11 positions agree with TRBD2. Germline assignment: CDR1 SNHLY and CDR2 FYNNEI. The ends lost 1 base at V and 2 bases at J; junction bases unmatched: 8. This CDR3 has 18 amino acids. The CDR3 coding sequence is TGTGCCAGCAGTGAAGGTTCTAGCGGGAGGAGGTTCACAGATACGCAGTATTTT. Its protein product is CASSEGSSGRRFTDTQYF.

This clonotype occurred many times. The V call is TRBV2, the J call TRBJ2-3; no definite D call. The germline gives CDR1 SNHLY, CDR2 FYNNEI. Trimming removed 6 bases from V and 2 bases from J, with 15 bases in between. The CDR3 totals 15 residues. The CDR3 sequence is CASSASSVTTDTQYF. The CDR3 DNA follows: TGTGCCAGCAGCGCCTCGTCAGTTACCACAGATACGCAGTATTTT.

Points on this clonotype: Given a much more abundant clone one base away, this may be a read error. The chain combines TRBV20-1 with TRBJ1-3; TRBD1 is a possible D gene (6 bases). Germline V lookup: CDR1 DFQATT, CDR2 SNEGSKA (reference sequence). CDR3 size: 16 residues. The chain's CDR3 is CSARDLVDSSRNTIYF. In DNA form, the CDR3 reads TGCAGTGCTAGAGATCTCGTGGACAGCTCTAGAAACACCATATATTTT.

About this clonotype: A junction boundary mismatches the germline segment, possibly from a read error. The rearrangement links TRBV7-6 to TRBJ2-1; D may be TRBD2 (5 bases). The CDR3 runs 14 residues. Germline CDR1 is SGHVS and CDR2 is FNYEAQ. The CDR3 DNA reads as TGTGCCAGCAGCTTAGTTGCGGGCCCGGTTGAGCGGTTCTTC. This gives the protein CASSLVAGPVERFF.

This clonotype showed up many times. This chain connects TRBV5-4 to TRBJ2-3; 12 bases fit TRBD2. Germline trimming cut 5 bases from V and 5 bases from J; bases unmatched to any gene: 12. The CDR3 covers 17 residues. Germline CDR1 reads SGHNT; CDR2 reads YYREEE (reference sequence). CDR3 nucleotide sequence: TGTGCCAGCAGTTTCCTCCTAGCGGGAGGGCGATTAGATACGCAGTATTTT. Encoded protein: CASSFLLAGGRLDTQYF.

There are many counts of this clonotype. The V and J genes are TRBV10-2 and TRBJ1-6, with D perhaps matching TRBD1 (6 bases). V shed 3 bases and J shed 8 bases, with 14 bases lying between them. CDR1 WSHSY and CDR2 SAAADI come from the germline V gene. This CDR3 region has 15 residues. The CDR3 DNA is TGCGCCAGCAGTGAAACATCAGGGGAATATTCACCCCTCCACTTT. This gives the protein CASSETSGEYSPLHF.

This clonotype has ten or more counts. The gene calls are TRBV29-1 and TRBJ1-2, with 9 bases aligning to TRBD1. Trimming cost V 4 bases and J 5 bases; bases outside gene matches: 5. Germline V gives CDR1 SQVTM, CDR2 ANQGSEA. The CDR3 sequence is 13 residues long. The DNA of the CDR3 is TGCAGCGTTGTAACAGGGGGCGCATATGGCTACACCTTC. Protein sequence: CSVVTGGAYGYTF.

This clonotype was seen at least ten times. The rearrangement links TRBV20-1 to TRBJ2-5, with D maybe TRBD2 (5 bases). This CDR3 spans 14 amino acids. Germline CDR1 DFQATT, CDR2 SNEGSKA (reference sequence). The V and J ends lost 0 bases and 3 bases respectively, with 11 bases between them. The CDR3 DNA reads as TGCAGTGCTAGAGATCGTTCCGGGGAAGAGACCCAGTACTTC. Its protein is CSARDRSGEETQYF.

This rearrangement joins TRBV6-1 to TRBJ1-2; possibly TRBD1 for D (6 bases). V lost 0 bases and J lost 2, with 13 bases in between. Looked up from germline, CDR1 is MNHNS and CDR2 is SASEGT. CDR3 length: 16 residues. CDR3 amino acids: CASSEAVQGPNYGYTF. The CDR3 DNA is TGTGCCAGCAGTGAAGCTGTCCAGGGGCCCAACTATGGCTACACCTTC.

The chain has TRBV11-2 and TRBJ1-1, with D tentatively TRBD1 (5 bases). There are 15 residues in the CDR3. Per the germline V gene, CDR1 is SGHAT and CDR2 is FQNNGV. Between the trimmed V and J ends, which lost 7 bases and 2 bases, there was a span of 17 bases. In nucleotides, the CDR3 is TGTGCCAGCACTAGATCGGGGCGTCAAAACACTGAAGCTTTCTTT. It encodes CASTRSGRQNTEAFF. Combining the CDR3 with reference TRBV11-2 and TRBJ1-1 gives the whole variable domain EAGVAQSPRYKIIEKRQSVAFWCNPISGHATLYWYQQILGQGPKLLIQFQNNGVVDDSQLPKDRFSAERLKGVDSTLKIQPAKLEDSAVYLCASTRSGRQNTEAFFGQGTRLTVV.

This clonotype showed up many times. This chain connects TRBV3-1 to TRBJ2-2; D is undetermined. Trimming stripped 3 bases from V and 8 bases from J, with 4 bases between. The CDR3 contains 11 residues. The germline V gene has CDR1 LGHDT and CDR2 YNNKEL (reference sequence). CDR3 DNA: TGTGCCAGCAGCCAGGGTGGGGAGCTGTTTTTT. Translation gives CASSQGGELFF. Combining the CDR3 with reference TRBV3-1 and TRBJ2-2 gives the whole variable domain DTAVSQTPKYLVTQMGNDKSIKCEQNLGHDTMYWYKQDSKKFLKIMFSYNNKELIINETVPNRFSPKSPDKAHLNLHINSLELGDSAVYFCASSQGGELFFGEGSRLTVL.

There are many counts of this clonotype. The chain has TRBV30 and TRBJ1-1; tentatively, D is TRBD1 (6 bases). CDR1 is GTSNPN, CDR2 SVGIG, per germline (reference sequence). There are 14 residues in the CDR3. V lost 3 bases and J 5 bases, leaving 16 bases between the germline ends. This CDR3 reads CAWSQIGGLTEAFF. In nucleotides, the CDR3 is TGTGCCTGGAGCCAAATCGGGGGGCTTACTGAAGCTTTCTTT.